These 10 T cell receptor beta chains were sequenced from one sample in a study of T cell responses to AZD1222 COVID-19 vaccine. Generated by immunoSEQ multiplex PCR, the TCRdb table keeps only in-frame clones and is missing some. The table shows under 150,000 clones, with roughly 91% occurring only once. The material sequenced was peripheral blood, taken on day 0 of AZD1222 vaccination. These receptors were taken from an adult in good health.

With regard to this clone: At one end, the junction sequence differs from germline, possibly due to a read error. The V gene is TRBV6-2 or TRBV6-3, the J gene TRBJ2-6, with 9 bases matching TRBD1. Per the germline V gene, CDR1 is MNHEY and CDR2 is SVGEGT. The CDR3 runs to 20 residues. The CDR3 sequence is CASSSVPGQGAFSGANVPTF. In nucleotides, the CDR3 is TGTGCCAGCAGTTCCGTCCCGGGACAGGGAGCCTTCTCTGGGGCCAACGTCCCGACTTTC.

This chain connects TRBV14 to TRBJ2-7, with D unclear. The length of the CDR3 is 13 residues. Per the germline V gene, CDR1 is SGHDN and CDR2 is FVKESK. The ends were cut back, 0 bases at V and 4 bases at J, with 7 bases in the middle. CDR3 region: CASSQDQVYEQYF. In DNA, the CDR3 is TGTGCCAGCAGCCAAGACCAGGTATACGAGCAGTACTTC. Using reference TRBV14 and TRBJ2-7 for the parts outside the CDR3, the full variable domain is EAGVTQFPSHSVIEKGQTVTLRCDPISGHDNLYWYRRVMGKEIKFLLHFVKESKQDESGMPNNRFLAERTGGTYSTLKVQPAELEDSGVYFCASSQDQVYEQYFGPGTRLTVT.

The V gene is TRBV7-9, the J gene TRBJ1-5; TRBD1 matches at 7 bases. V was clipped by 5 bases and J by 5 bases; unmatched bases: 9. Germline V gives CDR1 SEHNR, CDR2 FQNEAQ (reference sequence). This CDR3 has 15 amino acids. The CDR3: CASSAGRGLDQPQHF. The DNA of the CDR3 is TGTGCCAGCAGCGCGGGGAGGGGGCTAGATCAGCCCCAGCATTTT.

The gene calls are TRBV25-1 and TRBJ2-3; a weak D match, TRBD1 (5 bases). The CDR3 is made up of 15 amino acids. CDR1 is MGHDK, CDR2 SYGVNS, per germline. Trimming stripped 3 bases from V and 2 bases from J, with 12 bases between. CDR3: CASSDHRRDTDTQYF. The DNA of the CDR3 is TGTGCCAGCAGTGATCATCGCAGGGACACAGATACGCAGTATTTT.

The rearrangement uses TRBV5-5 and TRBJ2-5; D perhaps matches TRBD2 (5 bases). V was cut by 0 bases and J by 1 base, with 10 bases left in between. Germline loops: CDR1 SGHKS, CDR2 YYEKEE (reference sequence). This CDR3 contains 15 residues. CDR3 region: CASSLGNAGQETQYF. CDR3 nucleotides: TGTGCCAGCAGCTTGGGGAACGCGGGCCAAGAGACCCAGTACTTC.

This rearrangement joins TRBV6-5 to TRBJ2-7, with 7 bases lining up with TRBD1. V lost 0 bases to trimming and J lost 4 bases; unmatched junction nucleotides: 9. Germline CDR1 and CDR2: MNHEY and SVGAGI. The length of the CDR3 is 16 residues. The CDR3: CASSYSRQGVKYEQYF. CDR3 sequence (DNA): TGTGCCAGCAGTTACTCTCGGCAGGGGGTAAAATACGAGCAGTACTTC.

The chain joins TRBV18 to TRBJ2-7; a weak D match, TRBD1 (6 bases). Germline V CDR1 and CDR2: KGHSH, LQKENI. There are 13 residues in the CDR3. V lost 3 bases and J 6 bases, leaving 12 bases between the germline ends. The CDR3 protein is CASSPTGSSEQYF. Here the CDR3 DNA reads TGTGCCAGCTCACCGACAGGTTCAAGCGAGCAGTACTTC.

J is TRBJ1-6 and V is TRBV6-2 or TRBV6-3; D is undetermined. CDR3 size: 15 residues. Trimming removed 5 bases from V and 0 bases from J, with 8 bases in between. The V gene's germline CDR1 is MNHEY and CDR2 SVGEGT. The CDR3 loop is CASSASGSYNSPLHF. The CDR3 bases are TGTGCCAGCAGTGCCTCGGGCTCCTATAATTCACCCCTCCACTTT.

This chain uses TRBV5-1 with TRBJ2-7; TRBD2 agrees at 12 bases. This CDR3 has 17 amino acids. Germline values: CDR1 SGHRS, CDR2 YFSETQ. Trimming took 1 base from V and 0 from J; bases not matched to a gene: 5. CDR3 residues: CASSLSTSGRFSYEQYF. The DNA for the CDR3 is TGCGCCAGCAGCTTGTCCACTAGCGGGAGGTTCTCCTACGAGCAGTACTTC.

V usage is TRBV11-2 and J usage is TRBJ2-7; maybe TRBD2 (6 bases). The CDR3 consists of 19 residues. With 3 bases removed from V and 1 base from J, the gap between germline ends came to 25 bases. Germline CDR1 SGHAT, CDR2 FQNNGV. Written as DNA, the CDR3 is TGTGCCAGCAGCTTGGGGCGTACCTATCGCGGGACCACTTCCTACGAGCAGTACTTC. Translated: CASSLGRTYRGTTSYEQYF.